The source of this T cell receptor beta chain is a study of response to subunit inactivated influenza vaccine. A single record per CDR3 protein comes from TCRdb applying MiXCR to the RT-PCR reads. The repertoire holds about 700,000 distinct CDR3 sequences, roughly 14% seen once, with approximately 6.5% in the top ten. The germline V and J ends were trimmed by 5 bases and 2 bases, with 11 bases remaining between them. The CDR3 consists of 14 residues. CDR1 MDHEN and CDR2 SYDVKM come from the germline V gene. This sequence joins TRBV28 and TRBJ2-3, with no clear D. Specimen: PBMCs from blood, collected 14 to 15 days before vaccination. The clonotype was recovered from a man in his fifties or sixties who received an inactivated influenza vaccine. CDR3 protein: CASSPTGYTDTQYF. The CDR3 DNA is TGTGCCAGCAGTCCGACCGGGTACACAGATACGCAGTATTTT.